One sample yielded the 28 T cell receptor beta chains listed below, sequenced in a study of circulating CD8 cells and anti-PD-1 response in melanoma. Four subsets defined by PD-1 and/or TIGIT were sorted from live CD3+CD8+TCRalphabeta+ cells. The QIAseq Immune Repertoire TCR panel built the libraries from around 15 ng of total RNA. Each CDR3 protein gets one entry after TCRdb re-called the reads with MiXCR. This table has some 930 distinct CDR3 sequences, 4% to 5.5% appearing once. The sample in question was CD8+ T cells from PBMCs, obtained at baseline or after one month of anti-PD-1 therapy (not recorded which). These receptors originate from a human donor with melanoma.

This clonotype was observed a handful of times. Since a much larger clone is just one base distant, this may be a read error. The chain combines TRBV7-9 with TRBJ2-3; D is unclear. The germline V gene has CDR1 SEHNR and CDR2 FQNEAQ (reference sequence). The V end was cut by 1 base, the J end by 2 bases, with 7 bases between. This CDR3 contains 14 residues. The CDR3 coding sequence is TGTGCCAGCAGCTTAGAGGTCACCACAGATACGCAGTATTTT. Translating it yields CASSLEVTTDTQYF.

By sample fraction, this clonotype is large. The rearrangement links TRBV28 to TRBJ2-3; D uncertain. V lost 3 bases and J lost 6, with 7 bases in between. Germline V gives CDR1 MDHEN, CDR2 SYDVKM. The CDR3 runs 12 residues. CDR3 region: CASSFQADTQYF. The CDR3 coding sequence is TGTGCCAGCAGTTTCCAGGCCGATACGCAGTATTTT. Full variable domain (remainder filled in from reference TRBV28 and TRBJ2-3): DVKVTQSSRYLVKRTGEKVFLECVQDMDHENMFWYRQDPGLGLRLIYFSYDVKMKEKGDIPEGYSVSREKKERFSLILESASTNQTSMYLCASSFQADTQYFGPGTRLTVL.

Sample share makes this clonotype medium-sized. V gene TRBV19 combines with J gene TRBJ2-7; a possible D gene is TRBD1 (7 bases). Between the trimmed V and J ends, which lost 3 bases and 4 bases, there was a span of 13 bases. CDR1 and CDR2 (germline): LNHDA, SQIVND (reference sequence). This CDR3 has 14 amino acids. CDR3: CASSIGRGAYEQYF. Written as DNA, the CDR3 is TGTGCCAGTAGTATTGGCAGGGGGGCGTACGAGCAGTACTTC.

This clonotype counts as medium-sized. The gene calls are TRBV20-1 and TRBJ2-7; tentatively, D is TRBD2 (6 bases). The V end was cut by 0 bases, the J end by 3 bases, with 9 bases between. The CDR3 is made up of 13 amino acids. Germline CDR1 is DFQATT and CDR2 is SNEGSKA (reference sequence). CDR3 coding DNA: TGCAGTGCTAGAGATCGGGAGAGCTACGAGCAGTACTTC. This translates into CSARDRESYEQYF.

This clonotype is medium-sized within its sample. The rearrangement links TRBV28 to TRBJ2-1; the D is unclear. This CDR3 spans 14 amino acids. V lost 3 bases and J lost 8, with 14 bases in between. CDR1 is MDHEN and CDR2 is SYDVKM in the germline V gene. CDR3 bases: TGTGCCAGCAGTTTCGGTGTCGGGTCGGATGAGCAGTTCTTC. This codes for CASSFGVGSDEQFF.

This clonotype qualifies as medium-sized (0.01 to 0.1%). CDR3 in amino acids: CARKGMGIAGDYEQYF. The CDR3, as DNA: TGTGCCAGGAAGGGGATGGGAATAGCGGGGGACTACGAGCAGTACTTC. V is TRBV2 and J is TRBJ2-7, with 9 bases that match TRBD2. There are 16 residues in the CDR3. CDR1 is SNHLY and CDR2 is FYNNEI in the germline V gene. Trimming at V came to 9 bases and at J to 3 bases, leaving 15 bases not matched to a gene.

In this sample, this clonotype is medium-sized. The chain employs TRBV2 and TRBJ2-7; D is undetermined. CDR3 length equals 13 residues. Germline CDR1 and CDR2: SNHLY and FYNNEI. The V and J ends lost 6 bases and 3 bases respectively, with 12 bases between them. The CDR3 sequence: CASRRQTLYEQYF. In DNA, the CDR3 is TGTGCCAGCAGACGTCAGACGCTCTACGAGCAGTACTTC.

This clonotype is categorized as medium-sized. The CDR3 region is CASSQEGTVYNEQFF. The CDR3 DNA follows: TGTGCCAGCAGCCAAGAAGGAACGGTTTACAATGAGCAGTTCTTC. This chain connects TRBV14 to TRBJ2-1; the D is unclear. The CDR3 covers 15 residues. Germline V gives CDR1 SGHDN, CDR2 FVKESK. V shed 0 bases and J shed 4 bases, with 10 bases lying between them.

The chain employs TRBV28 and TRBJ2-7, with a weak D call TRBD2 (5 bases). The CDR3 has 12 residues. CDR1 is MDHEN and CDR2 is SYDVKM in the germline V gene. Trimming removed 2 bases at V and 3 bases at J, with 5 bases between. The CDR3 spells CASSLDYYEQYF. In DNA, the CDR3 is TGTGCCAGCAGTTTAGACTACTACGAGCAGTACTTC.

This clonotype is termed large (0.1 to 1%). This CDR3 is CASTISTGRQPQHF. Here the CDR3 DNA reads TGTGCCAGCACAATATCGACAGGGCGTCAGCCCCAGCATTTT. The gene calls are TRBV27 and TRBJ1-5, with 7 bases that match TRBD1. The CDR3 spans 14 residues. Germline V gives CDR1 MNHEY, CDR2 SMNVEV (reference sequence). V shed 7 bases, J shed 6 bases, and the junction held 9 bases outside the gene matches.

V is TRBV9 and J is TRBJ1-1; 9 positions match TRBD1. This CDR3 region has 14 residues. Germline V gene sequence: CDR1 SGDLS, CDR2 YYNGEE. V lost 4 bases to trimming and J lost 3 bases; unmatched junction nucleotides: 4. The CDR3 spells CASSTWDRDTEAFF. As DNA, the CDR3 is TGTGCCAGCAGCACCTGGGACAGGGACACTGAAGCTTTCTTT.

By share, this clonotype ranks as large. The CDR3: CASSPLHVAGEQETQYF. The CDR3 nucleotides are TGCGCCAGCAGCCCGCTCCACGTAGCGGGGGAACAAGAGACCCAGTACTTC. The chain couples TRBV4-1 to TRBJ2-5; 9 bases map to TRBD2. Looked up from germline, CDR1 is MGHRA and CDR2 is YSYEKL. With V trimmed by 4 bases and J by 2 bases, 11 bases remained unmatched. This CDR3 has 17 residues.

In its sample, this clonotype is medium-sized (0.01 to 0.1%). The CDR3 is CASSSYEGTDYEQYF. CDR3 nucleotide sequence: TGTGCCAGCAGCAGTTACGAAGGGACAGACTACGAGCAGTACTTC. The chain joins TRBV2 to TRBJ2-7; TRBD1 matches 7 bases. J was trimmed by 3 bases and V by 6 bases; bases with no gene match: 11. CDR1 is SNHLY and CDR2 is FYNNEI in the germline V gene. CDR3 length: 15 amino acids.

This clonotype is labeled large. The junction shows a germline mismatch at one end, possibly a read error. The V call is TRBV2, the J call TRBJ1-1, with 9 bases identical to TRBD1. CDR3 length: 13 amino acids. Germline-derived CDR1 and CDR2 are SNHLY and FYNNEI. For the CDR3, the DNA is TGTGCCAGCAGCGGACAGGGGAACTCTGAAGCTTTCTTT. Protein product: CASSGQGNSEAFF.

This clonotype was seen more than once but under ten times. The chain links TRBV28 to TRBJ2-7; D call uncertain. V dropped 6 bases and J dropped 1 base, with 4 bases sitting between them. Per germline, CDR1 MDHEN and CDR2 SYDVKM. This CDR3 is built from 11 residues. The CDR3 sequence is CASSASYEQYF. CDR3 sequence (DNA): TGTGCCAGCAGCGCGTCCTACGAGCAGTACTTC.

This clonotype is labeled large. V and J are TRBV27 and TRBJ2-3; D gene ambiguous. The CDR3 is 12 amino acids. V was trimmed by 3 bases and J by 6 bases, leaving 7 bases between them. The germline CDR1 and CDR2 sequences are MNHEY and SMNVEV (reference sequence). CDR3 sequence: CASSFRPDTQYF. CDR3 nucleotides: TGTGCCAGCAGTTTTCGTCCTGATACGCAGTATTTT.

This clonotype is large in the sample. This chain joins TRBV2 and TRBJ2-3; D might be TRBD1 (6 bases). CDR3 length equals 16 residues. Looked up from germline, CDR1 is SNHLY and CDR2 is FYNNEI. Between the trimmed V and J ends, which lost 6 bases and 3 bases, there was a span of 19 bases. This chain's CDR3 is CASRGRGEVRTDTQYF. The CDR3 region has the DNA TGTGCCAGCAGGGGCAGGGGCGAGGTGAGGACAGATACGCAGTATTTT.

By sample share, this clonotype is large. The rearrangement joins TRBV27 to TRBJ2-1; 7 bases fit TRBD2. V lost 2 bases and J lost 2; bases outside the gene matches: 3. Germline assignment: CDR1 MNHEY and CDR2 SMNVEV (reference sequence). The CDR3 has 15 residues. The CDR3: CASSLEAGTYNEQFF. CDR3 DNA sequence: TGTGCCAGCAGTTTAGAAGCGGGAACCTACAATGAGCAGTTCTTC.

By share, this clonotype ranks as large. This sequence joins TRBV13 and TRBJ2-1, with 10 bases matching TRBD1. The V segment lost 8 bases and the J segment 6 bases; nucleotides outside the gene matches: 1. In germline, CDR1 is PRHDT, CDR2 FYEKMQ (reference sequence). The CDR3 covers 12 residues. Written as DNA, the CDR3 is TGTGCCAGCCGGGACAGGGGCAATGAGCAGTTCTTC. Protein sequence: CASRDRGNEQFF.

This clonotype is large in the sample. V gene TRBV4-1 combines with J gene TRBJ2-2, with TRBD1 matching 7 bases. Germline V gene lookup returns CDR1 MGHRA and CDR2 YSYEKL. V was clipped by 5 bases and J by 1 base; unmatched bases: 4. This CDR3 region has 15 residues. The CDR3 is CASSEWDRNTGELFF. Written as DNA, the CDR3 is TGCGCCAGCAGCGAATGGGACAGGAACACCGGGGAGCTGTTTTTT.

This clonotype rates as large. V is TRBV12-5 and J is TRBJ2-7; unclear D gene. Trimming pared 7 bases from V and 1 base from J, leaving 8 bases between. The germline V gene encodes CDR1 LGHNT and CDR2 FRNRAP. This CDR3 contains 12 residues. CDR3 bases: TGTGCTAGTGCCCTCGAATCCTACGAGCAGTACTTC. Amino acid sequence: CASALESYEQYF.

In this sample, this clonotype is medium-sized. The chain is built from TRBV6-6 and TRBJ2-1, with 7 bases that match TRBD1. After removal of 10 bases from V and 6 bases from J, the junction contained 12 bases not matched to a gene. Germline CDR1 is MNHNY and CDR2 is SVGAGI (reference sequence). CDR3 length: 14 amino acids. The CDR3 here is CAILRDRASNEQFF. The CDR3 region has the DNA TGTGCCATTCTTAGAGACAGGGCCTCCAATGAGCAGTTCTTC.

The rearrangement joins TRBV19 to TRBJ1-1, with a weak D call TRBD1 (6 bases). Per the germline V gene, CDR1 is LNHDA and CDR2 is SQIVND (reference sequence). The CDR3 runs to 16 residues. Trimming took off 3 bases at V and 0 bases at J, with 14 bases between the two ends. CDR3 DNA: TGTGCCAGTAGTATCAGGCAGGGGTTCATGAACACTGAAGCTTTCTTT. It specifies CASSIRQGFMNTEAFF.

This clonotype is categorized as large. This rearrangement joins TRBV25-1 to TRBJ2-7; D is undetermined. The germline gives CDR1 MGHDK, CDR2 SYGVNS. With 2 bases removed from V and 5 bases from J, the gap between germline ends came to 13 bases. This CDR3 is built from 14 residues. The CDR3 bases are TGTGCCAGCAGTGAAGTAGTGTCAGGAAACGAGCAGTACTTC. Its protein product is CASSEVVSGNEQYF.

This clonotype qualifies as medium-sized. The chain is built from TRBV27 and TRBJ2-7, with D possibly called TRBD1 or TRBD2 (5 bases each). The CDR3 is 14 amino acids. V was shortened by 6 bases and J by 0 bases, with 12 bases between the two germline ends. Germline CDR1 and CDR2: MNHEY and SMNVEV (reference sequence). The CDR3 reads CASSDGTLSYEQYF. The CDR3, as DNA: TGTGCCAGCAGCGACGGGACCCTCTCCTACGAGCAGTACTTC.

V usage is TRBV19 and J usage is TRBJ2-2; the match to TRBD2 covers 12 bases. The germline gives CDR1 LNHDA, CDR2 SQIVND (reference sequence). Trimming at V came to 5 bases and at J to 7 bases, leaving 5 bases not matched to a gene. CDR3 length: 15 residues. The CDR3 protein is CASSPSGRGDGELFF. In DNA form, the CDR3 reads TGTGCCAGTAGTCCTAGCGGGAGGGGCGACGGGGAGCTGTTTTTT.

This clonotype is classed as medium-sized. The V call is TRBV7-2, the J call TRBJ2-1; D might be TRBD2 (7 bases). Germline V lookup: CDR1 SGHTA, CDR2 FQGNSA. The CDR3 extends over 14 amino acids. V was pared by 5 bases and J by 7 bases, with 15 bases between. As DNA, the CDR3 is TGTGCCAGCAGCAAAGAGGGGGGGTCTAATGAGCAGTTCTTC. As protein: CASSKEGGSNEQFF.

In this sample, this clonotype turned up a few times. The chain couples TRBV28 to TRBJ2-3; TRBD1 matches at 7 bases. CDR1 MDHEN and CDR2 SYDVKM come from the germline V gene. CDR3 length: 16 amino acids. Trimming took 1 base from V and 2 from J; bases not matched to a gene: 6. CDR3 sequence: CASSLFPGQPTDTQYF. The CDR3 region has the DNA TGTGCCAGCAGTTTATTCCCGGGACAGCCCACAGATACGCAGTATTTT.